This T cell receptor (beta chain) was sequenced during a study of blood T cell repertoires in COVID-19. Study overall: COVID-19 samples from acute and convalescent phases originated in the United States, Italy and Spain.

Profiled with immunoSEQ multiplex PCR; TCRdb holds only in-frame clones, not every one. The sample comprises roughly 300,000 clones, 65% to 90% of which are singletons, and about 4% rests with the top ten. V lost 2 bases and J 2 bases, leaving 6 bases between the germline ends. This CDR3 has 13 amino acids. The germline V gene encodes CDR1 SEHNR and CDR2 FQNEAQ (reference sequence). Residents of 20 to 25 US areas, aged 18 to 89 years, made up the participants. Participants reported their clinical history, and cohort assignment relied on those reports. The clonotype was recovered from a woman aged 40 to 49 with acute COVID-19. Material for sequencing was PBMCs or T cells enriched from blood (not recorded which). The chain joins TRBV7-9 to TRBJ2-5; D ambiguous. CDR3 nucleotide sequence: TGTGCCAGCAGCTTATTTTTACAAGAGACCCAGTACTTC. Translation gives CASSLFLQETQYF.